This is a list of T cell receptor beta chains from one sample in a study of Graves' ophthalmopathy and Graves' hyperthyroidism. TCRdb called the multiplex PCR reads again in MiXCR, with one record for every CDR3 protein. The sample has a few hundred thousand distinct CDR3 sequences, 15% seen once. The sequenced sample was peripheral blood. These receptors were taken from a woman aged 18-29 years with stable Graves' hyperthyroidism. Both conserved end residues are part of each CDR3. Fields, in order: CDR3 DNA, CDR3 protein, D gene, J gene, CDR3 length, V gene, clone size. A D gene is named only where the DNA matches it firmly. Part of the rows lack a size; the others show once, few, many or a class for expanded clones.

DNA: TGCAGCGTCGACGGACTAAAACCGAACACCGGGGAGCTGTGTTTT; CDR3: CSVDGLKPNTGELCF; D: -; J: TRBJ2-2; length: 15; V: TRBV29-1; size: -
DNA: TGTGCCAGCAGCTTCGACTTCCCCAAGGTCTTTGGAAACACCATATATTTT; CDR3: CASSFDFPKVFGNTIYF; D: -; J: TRBJ1-3; length: 17; V: TRBV5-4; size: few
DNA: TGCGCCAGCAGGGCCGGGACAGGGGGGAATAATTCACCCCTCCACTTT; CDR3: CASRAGTGGNNSPLHF; D: TRBD1; J: TRBJ1-6; length: 16; V: TRBV5-1; size: few
DNA: TGTGCCAGCAGCGTAGGTCTTGGGTCCGGGACACTCCGGGGGCAGTACTTC; CDR3: CASSVGLGSGTLRGQYF; D: -; J: TRBJ2-7; length: 17; V: TRBV9; size: few
DNA: TGCAGTGCCAACCTGAAACTAGAGACCCAGTACTTC; CDR3: CSANLKLETQYF; D: -; J: TRBJ2-5; length: 12; V: TRBV20-1; size: many
DNA: TGTGCCAGCAGCTTAGCTCAAACAGGGGGCCGGGAGACCCAGTACTTC; CDR3: CASSLAQTGGRETQYF; D: TRBD1; J: TRBJ2-5; length: 16; V: TRBV7-2; size: many
DNA: TGTGCTAGTGGTTTGGCGACCGGGACAGGGAGTTTACCCCAGCATTTT; CDR3: CASGLATGTGSLPQHF; D: TRBD1; J: TRBJ1-5; length: 16; V: TRBV12-5; size: many
DNA: TGCGCCAGCAGTGAAAAGGACAGGACCTACGAGCAGTACTTC; CDR3: CASSEKDRTYEQYF; D: TRBD1; J: TRBJ2-7; length: 14; V: TRBV10-1; size: many
DNA: TGTGCCAGCAGCAAATATGACGCCGGGGAGGCAGTAAACTATGGCTACACCTTC; CDR3: CASSKYDAGEAVNYGYTF; D: -; J: TRBJ1-2; length: 18; V: TRBV6-2/TRBV6-3; size: many
DNA: TGTGCCAGTAGTTTACAGGCGATCCCGTATAGCAATCAGCCCCAGCATTTT; CDR3: CASSLQAIPYSNQPQHF; D: -; J: TRBJ1-5; length: 17; V: TRBV19; size: -
DNA: TGTGCCAGCAGTGAATTCGGCTCTGGGGCCAACGTCCTGACTTTC; CDR3: CASSEFGSGANVLTF; D: -; J: TRBJ2-6; length: 15; V: TRBV2; size: many
DNA: TGTGCCAGCTCACCGGACCCGGCAGGGTCCCAGTACTTC; CDR3: CASSPDPAGSQYF; D: -; J: TRBJ2-5; length: 13; V: TRBV18; size: many
DNA: TGTGCCAGCAGCGTAGCCCGTAGTATGAGGGAAACTAACTATGGCTACACCTTC; CDR3: CASSVARSMRETNYGYTF; D: -; J: TRBJ1-2; length: 18; V: TRBV9; size: many
DNA: TGTGCCAGCGGTGCAACACGGAAAAATGGCTACACCTTC; CDR3: CASGATRKNGYTF; D: -; J: TRBJ1-2; length: 13; V: TRBV6-2/TRBV6-3; size: many
DNA: TGTGCCAGCAGTTTTTTGCCTTTCCGGGGCGGGGGCTACGAGCAGTACTTC; CDR3: CASSFLPFRGGGYEQYF; D: TRBD2; J: TRBJ2-7; length: 17; V: TRBV27; size: many
DNA: TGTGCCAGCAGCAAGAACGCCGGGACAGGGCATGGCTACACCTTC; CDR3: CASSKNAGTGHGYTF; D: TRBD1; J: TRBJ1-2; length: 15; V: TRBV12-3/TRBV12-4; size: -
DNA: TGTGCCAGCAGTTACGTGGGACCGACCAATTCACCCCTCCACTTT; CDR3: CASSYVGPTNSPLHF; D: -; J: TRBJ1-6; length: 15; V: TRBV6-2/TRBV6-3; size: many
DNA: TGTGCCAGCAGTTTGCAGGGGGCGAGGCAGCCCCAGCATTTT; CDR3: CASSLQGARQPQHF; D: TRBD1; J: TRBJ1-5; length: 14; V: TRBV28; size: many
DNA: TGTGCCAGCAGCAAGAGACAGTTTTCGAGCTCCTATAATTCACCCCTCCACTTT; CDR3: CASSKRQFSSSYNSPLHF; D: -; J: TRBJ1-6; length: 18; V: TRBV11-2; size: -
DNA: TGTGCCAGCAGTTTTATCGTCAAGCGGGGGGGCCTCTGGGAGACCCAGTACTTC; CDR3: CASSFIVKRGGLWETQYF; D: TRBD2; J: TRBJ2-5; length: 18; V: TRBV28; size: many
DNA: TGTGCCAGCAGTGAAGCGTGGGGGAAGAACACTGAAGCTTTCTTT; CDR3: CASSEAWGKNTEAFF; D: -; J: TRBJ1-1; length: 15; V: TRBV2; size: -
DNA: TGCAGCGTTGCCCTGGGACAGGTCAGGACTGAAGCTTTCTTT; CDR3: CSVALGQVRTEAFF; D: TRBD1; J: TRBJ1-1; length: 14; V: TRBV29-1; size: many
DNA: TGTGCCAGCAGCTTGGGACACGGGGGCACTGAAGCTTTCTTT; CDR3: CASSLGHGGTEAFF; D: -; J: TRBJ1-1; length: 14; V: TRBV6-1; size: many
DNA: TGTGCCAGCAGTTGGATCCCACAGGGGGTTGACGAGCAGTACTTC; CDR3: CASSWIPQGVDEQYF; D: TRBD1; J: TRBJ2-7; length: 15; V: TRBV12-3/TRBV12-4; size: many
DNA: TGTGCCAGCAGCTTAGAGACAGGGGATAGGTACGAGCAGTACTTC; CDR3: CASSLETGDRYEQYF; D: TRBD1; J: TRBJ2-7; length: 15; V: TRBV7-8; size: many
DNA: TGTGCCAGCAGCATAGTGAGGGGAGGGAACAACTATGGCTACACCTTC; CDR3: CASSIVRGGNNYGYTF; D: -; J: TRBJ1-2; length: 16; V: TRBV5-6; size: -
DNA: TGTGCCAGCAGCAGGGCGACCTACGAGCAGTACTTC; CDR3: CASSRATYEQYF; D: -; J: TRBJ2-7; length: 12; V: TRBV12-3/TRBV12-4; size: -
DNA: TGTGCCAGCAGTCCGAAATCAAAAGGGGCCCCTCGTTCGGCTTTCTTT; CDR3: CASSPKSKGAPRSAFF; D: -; J: TRBJ1-1; length: 16; V: TRBV27; size: -
DNA: TGCGCCAGCAGAGGGGGACAGGGGAACACTGAAGCTTTCTTT; CDR3: CASRGGQGNTEAFF; D: TRBD1; J: TRBJ1-1; length: 14; V: TRBV5-1; size: many
DNA: TGTGCCAGCAGCTTAGGTAGACTAGCGGGGAGGTACGAGCAGTACTTC; CDR3: CASSLGRLAGRYEQYF; D: TRBD2; J: TRBJ2-7; length: 16; V: TRBV7-2; size: many
DNA: TGCAGCGCTAAGCGGGGGGGCGGGAACGAGCAGTACTTC; CDR3: CSAKRGGGNEQYF; D: TRBD2; J: TRBJ2-7; length: 13; V: TRBV29-1; size: many
DNA: TGTGCCAGCAGCCCTGGGACACCTTGGGTCTACACCTTC; CDR3: CASSPGTPWVYTF; D: -; J: TRBJ1-2; length: 13; V: TRBV7-2; size: many
DNA: TGCAGTGCTAGCCCCGGGAGGAGGATAGCGGATTATACCTTC; CDR3: CSASPGRRIADYTF; D: -; J: TRBJ1-2; length: 14; V: TRBV20-1; size: -
DNA: TGTGCCAGCAGCCTGGCTCGACCTACGAACACCGGGGAGCTGTTTTTT; CDR3: CASSLARPTNTGELFF; D: -; J: TRBJ2-2; length: 16; V: TRBV12-3/TRBV12-4; size: many
DNA: TGTGCCAGCAGCTTAAGGTGGCCAGTTAGAGCTTTCTTT; CDR3: CASSLRWPVRAFF; D: -; J: TRBJ1-1; length: 13; V: TRBV11-1; size: many
DNA: TGTGCCAGCAGCCTGGGACAGGGGGCAACCGGGGAGCTGTTTTTT; CDR3: CASSLGQGATGELFF; D: TRBD1; J: TRBJ2-2; length: 15; V: TRBV7-2; size: -
DNA: TGTGCCAGCAGCTTAGTCACGGGGGACACTGAAGCTTTCTTT; CDR3: CASSLVTGDTEAFF; D: -; J: TRBJ1-1; length: 14; V: TRBV11-2; size: many
DNA: TGTGCCAGCAGCTTAGCGCTAGGACAGAAGACCTACGAGCAGTACTTC; CDR3: CASSLALGQKTYEQYF; D: -; J: TRBJ2-7; length: 16; V: TRBV11-1; size: few
DNA: TGCAGCATCGGACAGGGTGGAGAGACCCAGTACTTC; CDR3: CSIGQGGETQYF; D: TRBD1; J: TRBJ2-5; length: 12; V: TRBV29-1; size: many
DNA: TGTGCCAGCAGTGGGACAGGGAGGGTCAATTCACCCCTCCACTTT; CDR3: CASSGTGRVNSPLHF; D: TRBD1; J: TRBJ1-6; length: 15; V: TRBV6-1; size: many
DNA: TGTGCCAGCAGCGTCCAGGGTCCCACTGAAGCTTTCTTT; CDR3: CASSVQGPTEAFF; D: -; J: TRBJ1-1; length: 13; V: TRBV13; size: many